This T cell receptor (beta chain) appears in the sequencing data of a study of blood T cells in healthy people across ages. Regarding the study as a whole: Comparison with aged donors showed that long-lived donors had more naive CD4+ cells and higher diversity.

As regards this clonotype: The antigen is undetermined.

Each donor was a healthy Caucasian individual from Russia, aged roughly 6 to 90. Next came a second PCR, run for about 7 to 11 cycles, which used a sample-barcoded 5' primer along with a J-beta primer mix. TCRdb called the 5' RACE reads again in MiXCR, with one record for every CDR3 protein. The sample includes 950,000 to 1,200,000 distinct CDR3 sequences, 30% to 40% of them seen just once. Germline CDR1 reads DFQATT; CDR2 reads SNEGSKA (reference sequence). This CDR3 is 14 amino acids long. This TCR was sampled from a man aged 18 to 30 in good health. Sequencing input: blood. The gene calls are TRBV20-1 and TRBJ2-4, with D possibly being TRBD1 (6 bases). The end of the DNA is better explained by TRBJ2-7, so the J call may be wrong. The CDR3 nucleotides are TGCAGTGCTGGGGAAAGGGACAAGCCCTACGAGCAGTACTTC. Protein product: CSAGERDKPYEQYF.